The 25 T cell receptor beta chains reported below all come from one sample, sequenced in a study of cytomegalovirus exposure and HLA in healthy donors. TCRdb's copy holds only in-frame clones and misses some; the assay was immunoSEQ multiplex PCR. The data show about 120,000 clones, roughly 88% seen once. Input material: PBMCs. The origin of the receptors is a man between 18 and 29 years old in good health and CMV-seronegative.

DNA of the CDR3: TGTGCCAGCAGCGTGGAGAGGGGGATAGGAAACACCATATATTTT. This codes for CASSVERGIGNTIYF. V is TRBV6-1 and J is TRBJ1-3, with a weak D call TRBD1 (6 bases). CDR1 is MNHNS, CDR2 SASEGT, per germline. The V gene lost 6 bases and the J gene lost 4 bases, with 16 bases spanning the gap. The CDR3 extends over 15 amino acids.

The J gene is TRBJ2-3, the V gene TRBV29-1; 7 bases fit TRBD1. Germline-derived CDR1 and CDR2 are SQVTM and ANQGSEA. The ends lost 3 bases at V and 6 bases at J; junction bases unmatched: 18. This CDR3 spans 17 amino acids. CDR3 sequence: CSVEFLLGTATTDTQYF. In DNA form, the CDR3 reads TGCAGCGTTGAGTTTCTCTTAGGGACAGCGACGACCGATACGCAGTATTTT.

The chain recombines TRBV6-5 with TRBJ1-2; the D is unclear. The CDR3 is 15 amino acids. Between the trimmed V and J ends, which lost 7 bases and 4 bases, there was a span of 19 bases. The germline V gene has CDR1 MNHEY and CDR2 SVGAGI. CDR3 coding DNA: TGTGCCAGCAAAGGTGGGCAAGACCTGGTCTATGGCTACACCTTC. This translates into CASKGGQDLVYGYTF.

The genes are TRBV4-2 and TRBJ2-7, with a possible D match to TRBD2 (6 bases). The CDR3 has 15 residues. Deletions cut 3 bases from V and 7 bases from J, with 19 bases between. Per germline, CDR1 LGHNA and CDR2 YNFKEQ. CDR3 sequence: CASSHGSGSGREQYF. CDR3 coding DNA: TGTGCCAGCAGCCATGGTTCCGGGTCGGGGAGGGAGCAGTACTTC.

This chain joins TRBV5-1 and TRBJ1-4; a possible D gene is TRBD1 (6 bases). This CDR3 has 14 residues. V dropped 1 base and J dropped 8 bases, with 12 bases sitting between them. The germline CDR1 and CDR2 sequences are SGHRS and YFSETQ. The CDR3 coding sequence is TGCGCCAGCAGCTTGCAGGGGAAAGGGGAAAAACTGTTTTTT. Its protein is CASSLQGKGEKLFF.

V gene TRBV18 combines with J gene TRBJ1-1, with 11 bases identical to TRBD1. Germline lookup yields CDR1 KGHSH and CDR2 LQKENI. The CDR3 consists of 15 residues. V dropped 3 bases and J dropped 3; count of bases not matched to a gene: 3. This chain's CDR3 is CASSPRDRGDTEAFF. The CDR3 coding sequence is TGTGCCAGCTCACCCAGGGACAGGGGGGACACTGAAGCTTTCTTT.

This CDR3 reads CASSRTNSGANVLTF. The CDR3 region has the DNA TGTGCCAGTAGTCGGACTAACTCTGGGGCCAACGTCCTGACTTTC. The chain recombines TRBV19 with TRBJ2-6, with D maybe TRBD2 (6 bases). Germline V gene sequence: CDR1 LNHDA, CDR2 SQIVND (reference sequence). Trimming removed 5 bases from V and 0 bases from J, with 8 bases in between. CDR3 length equals 15 residues.

The gene calls are TRBV18 and TRBJ1-1; unclear D gene. Per germline, CDR1 KGHSH and CDR2 LQKENI. Trimming cost V 1 base and J 1 base, with 10 bases left between them. The CDR3 is 15 residues long. CDR3 nucleotides: TGTGCCAGCTCACCACTCTTAGCGGGGAACACTGAAGCTTTCTTT. Translation: CASSPLLAGNTEAFF.

The V and J genes are TRBV6-1 and TRBJ2-7; D might be TRBD2 (5 bases). Germline V lookup: CDR1 MNHNS, CDR2 SASEGT. Trimming stripped 2 bases from V and 4 bases from J, with 15 bases between. This CDR3 comprises 15 residues. CDR3 in amino acids: CASSESGLIAYEQYF. DNA for the CDR3: TGTGCCAGCAGTGAAAGTGGGCTTATAGCGTACGAGCAGTACTTC.

The chain has TRBV29-1 and TRBJ2-3; 16 positions agree with TRBD2. Germline V CDR1 and CDR2: SQVTM, ANQGSEA. The CDR3 is made up of 15 amino acids. V lost 4 bases and J lost 8; bases outside the gene matches: 6. The CDR3: CSVAGLAGGSGTQYF. In DNA, the CDR3 is TGCAGCGTTGCGGGACTAGCGGGGGGGTCTGGTACGCAGTATTTT.

The chain has TRBV7-8 and TRBJ2-1; 12 nucleotides match TRBD1. CDR1 SGHVS and CDR2 FQNEAQ come from the germline V gene. This CDR3 has 16 amino acids. Trimming at V came to 0 bases and at J to 9 bases, leaving 6 bases not matched to a gene. In nucleotides, the CDR3 is TGTGCCAGCAGCTTAGCGAGGGACAGGGGGCTAGGTGAGCAGTTCTTC. The encoded protein is CASSLARDRGLGEQFF.

The V call is TRBV27, the J call TRBJ1-3, with a weak D call TRBD1 (5 bases). The V gene's germline CDR1 is MNHEY and CDR2 SMNVEV (reference sequence). This CDR3 is built from 16 residues. The germline V and J ends were trimmed by 2 bases and 0 bases, with 11 bases remaining between them. This CDR3 is CASSLGGAPSGNTIYF. CDR3 coding DNA: TGTGCCAGCAGTTTAGGAGGGGCCCCCTCTGGAAACACCATATATTTT.

As concerns this clone: Other DNA sequences in this specimen translate into the identical CDR3. The gene calls are TRBV5-1 and TRBJ1-1; 11 bases map to TRBD1. The CDR3 loop spans 15 amino acids. The V gene's germline CDR1 is SGHRS and CDR2 YFSETQ. Unmatched junction bases numbered 2, after V lost 0 bases and J lost 4 bases. CDR3 in DNA: TGCGCCAGCAGCTTGGCTGGGACAGGGGGCACTGAAGCTTTCTTT. As protein: CASSLAGTGGTEAFF. Filled out from reference TRBV5-1 and TRBJ1-1, the complete variable domain reads KAGVTQTPRYLIKTRGQQVTLSCSPISGHRSVSWYQQTPGQGLQFLFEYFSETQRNKGNFPGRFSGRQFSNSRSEMNVSTLELGDSALYLCASSLAGTGGTEAFFGQGTRLTVV.

V gene TRBV25-1 combines with J gene TRBJ1-4; TRBD1 matches 9 bases. The CDR3 loop spans 15 amino acids. V shed 3 bases and J 5 bases; nucleotides not matched to a gene: 4. Germline CDR1 MGHDK, CDR2 SYGVNS. CDR3 protein: CASSESGQGNEKLFF. DNA for the CDR3: TGTGCCAGCAGTGAGTCGGGACAGGGAAATGAAAAACTGTTTTTT.

V is TRBV1 and J is TRBJ1-2; TRBD1, the table's D call, was not compared with the DNA. TRBV1 is given as a pseudogene. The CDR3 sequence is 17 residues long. Here the CDR3 reads CTSSQARRQGTNYGYTF. The CDR3, as DNA: TGCACCAGCAGCCAGGCCCGTCGACAGGGAACTAACTATGGCTACACCTTC.

This clone has a single count. The chain carries TRBV4-2 and TRBJ2-3; D is perhaps TRBD2 (5 bases). Germline V gene lookup returns CDR1 LGHNA and CDR2 YNFKEQ. This CDR3 has 14 residues. The V end was cut by 3 bases, the J end by 1 base, with 8 bases between. In DNA, the CDR3 is TGTGCCAGCAGCCAGAGAGCGGGCACAGATACGCAGTATTTT. Translation gives CASSQRAGTDTQYF.

The rearrangement joins TRBV27 to TRBJ2-1; TRBD2 agrees at 11 bases. Germline V gene data show CDR1 as MNHEY and CDR2 as SMNVEV (reference sequence). CDR3 size: 15 residues. V shed 5 bases and J 7 bases; nucleotides not matched to a gene: 7. The chain's CDR3 is CASSVTSGRWNEQFF. Here the CDR3 DNA reads TGTGCCAGCAGTGTTACTAGCGGGAGATGGAATGAGCAGTTCTTC.

The chain carries TRBV11-2 and TRBJ1-1; tentative D call: TRBD1 (5 bases). The ends were cut back, 5 bases at V and 3 bases at J, with 13 bases in the middle. This CDR3 has 14 amino acids. Germline lookup yields CDR1 SGHAT and CDR2 FQNNGV. CDR3 DNA: TGTGCCAGCAGCCCCGGACAACACTACACTGAAGCTTTCTTT. Translated, it gives CASSPGQHYTEAFF.

This clone showed up just a few times. The chain recombines TRBV11-2 with TRBJ1-3, with 7 bases matching TRBD1. CDR1 SGHAT and CDR2 FQNNGV come from the germline V gene. The J segment lost 4 bases and the V segment lost 3 bases, leaving 6 bases of the junction unmatched. The CDR3 loop spans 15 amino acids. CDR3 amino acids: CASSFNRGMGNTIYF. DNA of the CDR3: TGTGCCAGCAGCTTTAACAGGGGTATGGGAAACACCATATATTTT. Full variable domain (rest looked up from reference TRBV11-2 and TRBJ1-3): EAGVAQSPRYKIIEKRQSVAFWCNPISGHATLYWYQQILGQGPKLLIQFQNNGVVDDSQLPKDRFSAERLKGVDSTLKIQPAKLEDSAVYLCASSFNRGMGNTIYFGEGSWLTVV.

This clone was counted once. The rearrangement joins TRBV15 to TRBJ2-3; tentatively, D is TRBD1 (6 bases). The CDR3 spans 14 residues. The germline V gene has CDR1 LNHNV and CDR2 YYDKDF (reference sequence). The germline V and J ends were trimmed by 8 bases and 1 base, with 13 bases remaining between them. In DNA, the CDR3 is TGTGCCACCGGACAGAACCACCGCACAGATACGCAGTATTTT. The encoded protein is CATGQNHRTDTQYF.

The chain has TRBV14 and TRBJ2-1; weak D call: TRBD2 (5 bases). The CDR3 has 15 amino acids. In germline, CDR1 is SGHDN, CDR2 FVKESK. Deletions cut 1 base from V and 3 bases from J, with 10 bases between. The CDR3 DNA reads as TGTGCCAGCAGCCAAGGGACTTCTATCTACAATGAGCAGTTCTTC. It specifies CASSQGTSIYNEQFF. Looking up the rest from reference TRBV14 and TRBJ2-1 gives the full variable domain: EAGVTQFPSHSVIEKGQTVTLRCDPISGHDNLYWYRRVMGKEIKFLLHFVKESKQDESGMPNNRFLAERTGGTYSTLKVQPAELEDSGVYFCASSQGTSIYNEQFFGPGTRLTVL.

The table lists this clone with a count of one. This chain links TRBV19 with TRBJ1-4, with TRBD1 matching 7 bases. Losses at the gene ends were 3 bases for V and 4 bases for J; bases not matched to a gene: 5. Germline values: CDR1 LNHDA, CDR2 SQIVND (reference sequence). The CDR3 is 15 residues long. The CDR3 DNA sequence: TGTGCCAGTAGTATGATTGCAGGGGGTAATGAAAAACTGTTTTTT. Its protein is CASSMIAGGNEKLFF.

This chain links TRBV7-2 with TRBJ1-3; 7 nucleotides match TRBD1. This CDR3 is 14 amino acids long. J lost 4 bases, V lost 4 bases, and 4 bases had no gene match. Germline loops: CDR1 SGHTA, CDR2 FQGNSA. CDR3 nucleotide sequence: TGTGCCAGCAGCTCCGGACAGGTCGGAAACACCATATATTTT. This gives the protein CASSSGQVGNTIYF.

This chain links TRBV6-5 with TRBJ1-1; 7 bases fit TRBD1. The CDR3 totals 15 residues. The germline gives CDR1 MNHEY, CDR2 SVGAGI. V lost 8 bases and J lost 3; bases outside the gene matches: 12. The CDR3 here is CASCGQGGLDTEAFF. Written as DNA, the CDR3 is TGTGCCAGCTGCGGGCAGGGGGGCTTGGACACTGAAGCTTTCTTT.

The gene calls are TRBV2 and TRBJ2-1; 7 positions match TRBD1. The germline V gene encodes CDR1 SNHLY and CDR2 FYNNEI. V lost 1 base and J lost 8; bases outside the gene matches: 5. This CDR3 is 14 amino acids long. The DNA for the CDR3 is TGTGCCAGCAGTGAAGGGGGACAGATATATGAGCAGTTCTTC. Translating gives CASSEGGQIYEQFF.